This record looks at one TCR beta chain sequence and its context. The data are from a study of T cells in tumors after PD-1 blockade. Libraries were prepared by immunoSEQ multiplex PCR; TCRdb keeps only in-frame clonotypes and omits some of them. The sample has tens of thousands of clones, more than 60% seen once; the top ten hold approximately 8.3%. The CDR3 consists of 16 residues. CDR1 and CDR2 (germline): SGHTA, FQGNSA. V was shortened by 1 base and J by 4 bases, with 16 bases between the two germline ends. This TCR came from a human donor with advanced basal cell or squamous cell carcinoma (not recorded which). The chain couples TRBV7-2 to TRBJ1-2; D ambiguous. The sequences come from PBMCs, collected before anti-PD-1 therapy. The CDR3: CASSLVGRTEIYGYTF. CDR3 in DNA: TGTGCCAGCAGCTTAGTAGGGCGGACGGAGATCTATGGCTACACCTTC. Looking up the rest from reference TRBV7-2 and TRBJ1-2 gives the full variable domain: GAGVSQSPSNKVTEKGKDVELRCDPISGHTALYWYRQSLGQGLEFLIYFQGNSAPDKSGLPSDRFSAERTGGSVSTLTIQRTQQEDSAVYLCASSLVGRTEIYGYTFGSGTRLTVV.